This TCR beta chain emerged from a study of identical twins. This clonotype was found a few times. TCRdb passed the 5' RACE reads through MiXCR, listing each CDR3 protein once. The sample yields around 470,000 distinct CDR3 sequences, 13% to 15% seen once. From germline, CDR1 is MNHEY and CDR2 SVGAGI. Trimming left V 6 bases short and J 1 base short, with 13 bases between. The CDR3 has 15 residues. This same sample was also taken into another study, of yellow fever vaccine responses in identical twins.

The TCR originated in a woman aged 18-30 years in good health. Sequenced sample: CD4+ T cells sorted from blood. V is TRBV6-5 and J is TRBJ2-4; D not resolved. DNA for the CDR3: TGTGCCAGCAGCTACGCTGGGGTCGCCAAAAACATTCAGTACTTC. This translates into CASSYAGVAKNIQYF.